Presented here are 30 T cell receptor beta chains from one specimen sequenced in a study of T cell responses to AZD1222 COVID-19 vaccine. Measured with immunoSEQ multiplex PCR; TCRdb has only the in-frame clones, and not every one. The repertoire holds 90,000 to 130,000 clones, with approximately 86% as singletons. This sample comprised peripheral blood, obtained on day 0 of AZD1222 vaccination. These receptors all stem from an adult in good health.

The chain is built from TRBV13 and TRBJ1-2, with 7 bases that match TRBD1. Germline assignment: CDR1 PRHDT and CDR2 FYEKMQ (reference sequence). After removal of 1 base from V and 7 bases from J, the junction contained 9 bases not matched to a gene. The CDR3 has 15 residues. As DNA, the CDR3 is TGTGCCAGCAGCTTAGTGTCAGGGGGGGAGTCTGGCTACACCTTC. Residues: CASSLVSGGESGYTF.

The J gene is TRBJ1-2, the V gene TRBV28; no reliable D call. Germline CDR1 reads MDHEN; CDR2 reads SYDVKM. Trimming pared 5 bases from V and 5 bases from J, leaving 15 bases between. The CDR3 is 14 residues long. The CDR3 bases are TGTGCCAGCAGTCCCCCCGTAGTCGCGTATGGCTACACCTTC. Translating gives CASSPPVVAYGYTF.

This rearrangement joins TRBV7-9 to TRBJ1-1; tentatively, D is TRBD1 (6 bases). The ends were cut back, 0 bases at V and 6 bases at J, with 8 bases in the middle. The V gene's germline CDR1 is SEHNR and CDR2 FQNEAQ (reference sequence). The CDR3 extends over 13 amino acids. This CDR3 reads CASSLAAGAEAFF. CDR3 DNA sequence: TGTGCCAGCAGCTTAGCAGCAGGGGCTGAAGCTTTCTTT.

V is TRBV7-9 and J is TRBJ2-3, with TRBD1 identical over 7 bases. The CDR3 extends over 14 amino acids. The ends lost 5 bases at V and 2 bases at J; junction bases unmatched: 4. CDR1 and CDR2 from the germline V gene are SEHNR and FQNEAQ (reference sequence). In DNA, the CDR3 is TGTGCCAGCAGCGTAGGACAGGACACAGATACGCAGTATTTT. This sequence encodes CASSVGQDTDTQYF.

The rearrangement uses TRBV28 and TRBJ2-7; D perhaps matches TRBD2 (7 bases). The V and J ends lost 2 bases and 0 bases respectively, with 20 bases between them. Germline V gives CDR1 MDHEN, CDR2 SYDVKM. CDR3 length: 18 amino acids. The CDR3: CASSLSGRGRERSYEQYF. As DNA, the CDR3 is TGTGCCAGCAGTTTAAGTGGTAGGGGGAGGGAACGCTCCTACGAGCAGTACTTC.

The genes are TRBV7-3 and TRBJ1-3; the match to TRBD1 covers 7 bases. The ends lost 5 bases at V and 3 bases at J; junction bases unmatched: 19. The CDR3 loop spans 19 amino acids. CDR1 SGHTA and CDR2 FQGTGA come from the germline V gene. The CDR3 spells CASSGRQDRRHYCGNTIYF. Written as DNA, the CDR3 is TGTGCCAGCAGCGGCCGTCAGGACAGGCGGCACTACTGTGGAAACACCATATATTTT.

The rearrangement joins TRBV6-6 to TRBJ2-5; the D call may be TRBD1 or TRBD2 (5 bases each). Germline CDR1 reads MNHNY; CDR2 reads SVGAGI (reference sequence). The CDR3 length is 17 residues. V was cut by 5 bases and J by 7 bases, with 26 bases left in between. The CDR3 region is CASSPSFRETYLRTQYF. CDR3 DNA sequence: TGTGCCAGCAGTCCCTCCTTCAGGGAGACATATTTACGGACCCAGTACTTC.

The CDR3 DNA reads as TGTGCCAGTAGTTCAATGGAGGGACAGGGGGGTGGCTACACCTTC. It encodes CASSSMEGQGGGYTF. This chain links TRBV19 with TRBJ1-2, with 11 bases matching TRBD1. Germline CDR1 and CDR2: LNHDA and SQIVND (reference sequence). The V gene end was trimmed by 5 bases and the J gene end by 7 bases; junction bases not matched to a gene: 9. This CDR3 region has 15 residues. Drawing the rest from reference TRBV19 and TRBJ1-2, the complete variable domain is DGGITQSPKYLFRKEGQNVTLSCEQNLNHDAMYWYRQDPGQGLRLIYYSQIVNDFQKGDIAEGYSVSREKKESFPLTVTSAQKNPTAFYLCASSSMEGQGGGYTFGSGTRLTVV.

This clone was recorded only once. The chain has TRBV9 and TRBJ1-4, with D perhaps TRBD1 (5 bases). Trimming took off 7 bases at V and 5 bases at J, with 12 bases between the two ends. The CDR3 loop spans 13 amino acids. Germline V lookup: CDR1 SGDLS, CDR2 YYNGEE. This CDR3 is CASRGTANEKLFF. CDR3 DNA: TGTGCCAGCCGGGGGACGGCCAATGAAAAACTGTTTTTT.

This clone was counted a single time. The chain has TRBV5-6 and TRBJ1-2, with a possible D match to TRBD1 (5 bases). Germline assignment: CDR1 SGHDT and CDR2 YYEEEE. Trimming left V 4 bases short and J 2 bases short, with 15 bases between. The CDR3 runs to 15 residues. The CDR3 loop reads CASSPRWRGNYGYTF. The CDR3 DNA is TGTGCCAGCAGCCCCCGGTGGAGGGGCAACTATGGCTACACCTTC. Complete variable domain (other parts from reference TRBV5-6 and TRBJ1-2): DAGVTQSPTHLIKTRGQQVTLRCSPKSGHDTVSWYQQALGQGPQFIFQYYEEEERQRGNFPDRFSGHQFPNYSSELNVNALLLGDSALYLCASSPRWRGNYGYTFGSGTRLTVV.

The chain is built from TRBV6-5 and TRBJ1-1; TRBD1 might be the D (5 bases). Trimming pared 0 bases from V and 7 bases from J, leaving 9 bases between. The length of the CDR3 is 13 residues. Germline CDR1 reads MNHEY; CDR2 reads SVGAGI. The CDR3 is CASSYSQEGEAFF. CDR3 DNA: TGTGCCAGCAGTTACTCACAGGAGGGTGAAGCTTTCTTT.

In nucleotides, the CDR3 is TGCGCCAGCAGCTTGCGGAACAGGGAATCGGGCGAGCAGTACTTC. Amino acid sequence: CASSLRNRESGEQYF. The rearrangement uses TRBV5-1 and TRBJ2-7; weak D call: TRBD1 (6 bases). The CDR3 consists of 15 residues. Germline CDR1 is SGHRS and CDR2 is YFSETQ. The V end was cut by 1 base, the J end by 6 bases, with 17 bases between.

V and J are TRBV11-3 and TRBJ1-1; D unresolved. Germline V CDR1 and CDR2: SGHNT, YENEEA. Trimming cost V 0 bases and J 1 base, with 12 bases left between them. The CDR3 totals 16 residues. The CDR3 nucleotides are TGTGCCAGCAGCTTAGAGTCGTCGGAAAGGAACACTGAAGCTTTCTTT. This codes for CASSLESSERNTEAFF.

The genes are TRBV5-6 and TRBJ2-7; D uncertain. The CDR3 loop spans 12 amino acids. The germline V gene has CDR1 SGHDT and CDR2 YYEEEE. The V end was cut by 3 bases, the J end by 2 bases, with 6 bases between. The chain's CDR3 is CASSSGAYEQYF. DNA for the CDR3: TGTGCCAGCAGCTCAGGAGCCTACGAGCAGTACTTC.

The chain is built from TRBV11-2 and TRBJ2-2, with D possibly being TRBD1 or TRBD2 (5 bases each). V lost 3 bases, J lost 2 bases, and 13 bases lay in between. This CDR3 has 16 amino acids. Germline V gene lookup returns CDR1 SGHAT and CDR2 FQNNGV. The CDR3 region is CASSFSPGTNTGELFF. In nucleotides, the CDR3 is TGTGCCAGCAGCTTTTCCCCAGGGACCAACACCGGGGAGCTGTTTTTT. The full variable domain, completed using reference TRBV11-2 and TRBJ2-2, is EAGVAQSPRYKIIEKRQSVAFWCNPISGHATLYWYQQILGQGPKLLIQFQNNGVVDDSQLPKDRFSAERLKGVDSTLKIQPAKLEDSAVYLCASSFSPGTNTGELFFGEGSRLTVL.

This clone showed up just once. This sequence joins TRBV6-5 and TRBJ2-7; TRBD2 aligns across 7 bases. Germline CDR1 and CDR2: MNHEY and SVGAGI. The V gene end was trimmed by 6 bases and the J gene end by 0 bases; junction bases not matched to a gene: 5. There are 14 residues in the CDR3. CDR3 protein: CASSPGLNSYEQYF. The CDR3 DNA reads as TGTGCCAGCAGCCCGGGACTAAACTCCTACGAGCAGTACTTC.

The rearrangement joins TRBV6-5 to TRBJ1-5, with D possibly matching TRBD1 (6 bases). The CDR3 is 15 residues long. CDR1 is MNHEY and CDR2 is SVGAGI in the germline V gene. V lost 6 bases, J lost 1 base, and 13 bases lay in between. The CDR3 nucleotides read TGTGCCAGCAGAACCACAGGGTTCAGCAATCAGCCCCAGCATTTT. It encodes CASRTTGFSNQPQHF.

The chain joins TRBV30 to TRBJ1-2; no definite D call. Germline V CDR1 and CDR2: GTSNPN, SVGIG (reference sequence). The germline V and J ends were trimmed by 1 base and 8 bases, with 8 bases remaining between them. This CDR3 is built from 11 residues. CDR3 coding DNA: TGTGCCTGGAGTGAGTCGGGAGGCTACACCTTC. This translates into CAWSESGGYTF.

The chain has TRBV6-6 and TRBJ2-2; the match to TRBD1 covers 9 bases. Germline trimming cut 5 bases from V and 7 bases from J; bases unmatched to any gene: 14. The CDR3 runs to 17 residues. Germline V gives CDR1 MNHNY, CDR2 SVGAGI (reference sequence). CDR3 residues: CASSPLGQGSTGGELFF. CDR3 bases: TGTGCCAGCAGTCCCCTGGGACAGGGTTCGACGGGCGGGGAGCTGTTTTTT.

For the CDR3, the DNA is TGTGCCAGCAGCGGGACAGGGGTCTATGGCTACACCTTC. Protein: CASSGTGVYGYTF. The chain joins TRBV5-4 to TRBJ1-2; 10 nucleotides agree with TRBD1. This CDR3 is 13 amino acids long. CDR1 is SGHNT, CDR2 YYREEE, per germline (reference sequence). V lost 4 bases and J lost 4; bases outside the gene matches: 1. Filled out from reference TRBV5-4 and TRBJ1-2, the complete variable domain reads ETGVTQSPTHLIKTRGQQVTLRCSSQSGHNTVSWYQQALGQGPQFIFQYYREEENGRGNFPPRFSGLQFPNYSSELNVNALELDDSALYLCASSGTGVYGYTFGSGTRLTVV.

This clone has only a few counts. CDR3 coding DNA: TGTGCCAGCAGTTACTTAGGACAGGCCAATCAGCCCCAGCATTTT. Translated, it gives CASSYLGQANQPQHF. The rearrangement uses TRBV6-6 and TRBJ1-5, with 7 bases matching TRBD1. Germline V lookup: CDR1 MNHNY, CDR2 SVGAGI (reference sequence). The CDR3 has 15 residues. V lost 1 base and J lost 3; bases outside the gene matches: 3.

J is TRBJ2-2 and V is TRBV6-5; D gene uncertain. The CDR3 has 14 residues. Trimming removed 0 bases at V and 1 base at J, with 3 bases between. Germline CDR1 is MNHEY and CDR2 is SVGAGI. CDR3 amino acids: CASSYSRNTGELFF. DNA of the CDR3: TGTGCCAGCAGTTACTCACGGAACACCGGGGAGCTGTTTTTT.

This clone was observed once. This chain links TRBV11-3 with TRBJ2-2; D ambiguous. V lost 3 bases and J 6 bases, leaving 8 bases between the germline ends. Germline CDR1 reads SGHNT; CDR2 reads YENEEA. The CDR3 totals 13 residues. The CDR3 here is CASSLSRAGELFF. Here the CDR3 DNA reads TGTGCCAGCAGCTTGAGCCGGGCCGGGGAGCTGTTTTTT. The entire variable domain, with the rest obtained from reference TRBV11-3 and TRBJ2-2, is as follows: EAGVVQSPRYKIIEKKQPVAFWCNPISGHNTLYWYLQNLGQGPELLIRYENEEAVDDSQLPKDRFSAERLKGVDSTLKIQPAELGDSAVYLCASSLSRAGELFFGEGSRLTVL.

A few counts support this clone. This CDR3 is CASSQAVANYGYTF. CDR3 bases: TGCGCCAGCAGCCAAGCCGTAGCTAACTATGGCTACACCTTC. V is TRBV4-1 and J is TRBJ1-2; D is undetermined. Trimming took 1 base from V and 0 from J, leaving 6 bases between them. The CDR3 runs to 14 residues. Germline assignment: CDR1 MGHRA and CDR2 YSYEKL.

The genes are TRBV30 and TRBJ2-1; D possibly corresponds to TRBD2 (6 bases). The CDR3 runs 15 residues. The germline V and J ends were trimmed by 0 bases and 4 bases, with 13 bases remaining between them. Germline CDR1 is GTSNPN and CDR2 is SVGIG (reference sequence). CDR3 sequence reads: CAWSVLAGIYNEQFF. CDR3 DNA: TGTGCCTGGAGTGTTCTGGCGGGGATATACAATGAGCAGTTCTTC.

The chain is built from TRBV6-5 and TRBJ2-2; possibly TRBD1 for D (6 bases). Germline assignment: CDR1 MNHEY and CDR2 SVGAGI. The length of the CDR3 is 14 residues. Trimming pared 5 bases from V and 11 bases from J, leaving 18 bases between. CDR3 nucleotide sequence: TGTGCCAGCAGTACGACAGGCTTTACCCGAGAGCTGTTTTTT. Protein: CASSTTGFTRELFF.

This clone came up once. The V and J genes are TRBV27 and TRBJ1-2; 9 bases align to TRBD1. Germline V gene sequence: CDR1 MNHEY, CDR2 SMNVEV (reference sequence). The CDR3 consists of 16 residues. The V segment lost 2 bases and the J segment 6 bases; nucleotides outside the gene matches: 10. The CDR3: CASSLRVDRDRDGYTF. CDR3 nucleotide sequence: TGTGCCAGCAGTTTAAGGGTAGACAGGGACAGGGATGGCTACACCTTC.

The rearrangement joins TRBV7-2 to TRBJ2-7; 7 nucleotides align to TRBD2. The CDR3 spans 14 residues. Germline CDR1 and CDR2: SGHTA and FQGNSA. The V segment lost 4 bases and the J segment 0 bases; nucleotides outside the gene matches: 3. This CDR3 reads CASSWGGYSYEQYF. The CDR3 DNA reads TGTGCCAGCAGCTGGGGGGGGTACTCCTACGAGCAGTACTTC.

The table lists this clone with a few counts. The J gene is TRBJ1-2, the V gene TRBV30, with D possibly being TRBD1 (5 bases). Trimming stripped 7 bases from V and 4 bases from J, with 19 bases between. There are 14 residues in the CDR3. Germline CDR1 GTSNPN, CDR2 SVGIG (reference sequence). CDR3 sequence: CASWKGRGIYGYTF. CDR3 nucleotides: TGTGCCTCGTGGAAGGGGCGAGGGATCTATGGCTACACCTTC.

The chain combines TRBV28 with TRBJ1-2; D may be TRBD1 (5 bases). This CDR3 spans 12 amino acids. Trimming removed 7 bases at V and 0 bases at J, with 6 bases between. CDR1 is MDHEN and CDR2 is SYDVKM in the germline V gene. Here the CDR3 reads CASKTANYGYTF. CDR3 DNA sequence: TGTGCCAGCAAGACAGCTAACTATGGCTACACCTTC.